The T cell receptor (beta chain) under discussion was sequenced for a study of OX40 agonist ivuxolimab in advanced cancers. Study overall: Patients received intravenous ivuxolimab every 2 weeks at 0.01 to 10 mg/kg. Having had anti-PD-1, anti-PD-L1 or anti-CTLA-4 therapy before was allowed, and around 44% had some.

This clone was counted once. Blood samples were obtained at baseline, cycle 4 day 1, and cycle 7 day 1. The protocol was immunoSEQ multiplex PCR, while the TCRdb copy is restricted to in-frame clones and leaves out a portion. The profile shows tens of thousands of clones, about 79% of them singletons. CDR1 and CDR2 (germline): SGHRS, YFSETQ. The germline V and J ends were trimmed by 4 bases and 2 bases, with 15 bases remaining between them. The CDR3 spans 15 residues. Sequenced here: CD4+ or CD8+ T cells sorted from blood, sampled in a trial of the OX40 agonist ivuxolimab. The clonotype originates from an adult with an advanced solid tumor such as melanoma, head and neck, liver or kidney cancer. The genes are TRBV5-1 and TRBJ1-1, with D hard to call. In nucleotides, the CDR3 is TGCGCCAGCAGCCTCCGAGGGCAGACTAACACTGAAGCTTTCTTT. Amino acid sequence: CASSLRGQTNTEAFF.